These 27 T cell receptor beta chains came from one sample sequenced in a study of T-cell reconstitution after alpha-beta-depleted transplantation in children. Unique molecular identifiers featured in how the TCRbeta library was prepared. Each CDR3 protein is one row after TCRdb ran MiXCR on the PCR reads. The sample lists about 98,000 distinct CDR3 sequences, approximately 8% occurring once. The source material was PBMCs, sampled before TCRalphabeta/CD19-depleted stem cell transplant. The source of these receptors is a boy aged 2 to 9 with acute lymphoblastic leukemia, due to receive a stem cell transplant.

V gene TRBV20-1 combines with J gene TRBJ1-1; the D is unclear. Trimming removed 0 bases at V and 8 bases at J, with 13 bases between. This CDR3 is built from 13 residues. The germline V gene encodes CDR1 DFQATT and CDR2 SNEGSKA (reference sequence). The CDR3 reads CSARDGRETEAFF. The CDR3 DNA reads TGCAGTGCTAGAGATGGTAGGGAAACGGAAGCTTTCTTT.

This clonotype turned up a few times. The chain has TRBV29-1 and TRBJ1-1, with a possible D match to TRBD1 (5 bases). CDR1 is SQVTM, CDR2 ANQGSEA, per germline. The length of the CDR3 is 13 residues. V gave up 7 bases and J gave up 12 bases, with 24 bases separating them. CDR3 coding DNA: TGCAGCGAGAGGGGATACGGGGGAGTCGAAACTTTCTTT. It is translated as CSERGYGGVETFF.

This clonotype was seen a few times. The V call is TRBV20-1, the J call TRBJ2-5; TRBD2 is a possible D gene (6 bases). V shed 5 bases and J shed 9 bases, with 19 bases lying between them. CDR1 is DFQATT, CDR2 SNEGSKA, per germline (reference sequence). This CDR3 has 13 residues. The CDR3 protein is CSAGELALGAQYF. CDR3 coding DNA: TGCAGTGCTGGGGAGCTAGCGCTAGGGGCCCAGTACTTC.

This clonotype was observed many times. The chain combines TRBV5-1 with TRBJ2-7, with D uncertain. The CDR3 loop spans 13 amino acids. The germline V gene has CDR1 SGHRS and CDR2 YFSETQ. Trimming shortened V by 3 bases and J by 3 bases, and 10 bases separated the two germline ends. This CDR3 reads CASSSEPHYEQYF. The CDR3 bases are TGCGCCAGCAGCTCCGAACCCCACTACGAGCAGTACTTC.

The chain carries TRBV29-1 and TRBJ1-1; D unclear. Trimming cost V 5 bases and J 2 bases, with 15 bases left between them. The CDR3 consists of 14 residues. From germline, CDR1 is SQVTM and CDR2 ANQGSEA. CDR3 DNA sequence: TGCAGCGTTAGAGAAGGGAACCCTAACACTGAAGCTTTCTTT. Translated: CSVREGNPNTEAFF.

This clonotype was counted a few times. This chain links TRBV7-2 with TRBJ2-5, with 7 bases identical to TRBD2. The CDR3 is 15 residues long. CDR1 and CDR2 from the germline V gene are SGHTA and FQGNSA. After removal of 5 bases from V and 5 bases from J, the junction contained 11 bases not matched to a gene. In DNA form, the CDR3 reads TGTGCCAGCAGCAACCCGGGACTATACTCGGAGACCCAGTACTTC. Amino acids: CASSNPGLYSETQYF.

This clonotype was recorded many times. The chain employs TRBV7-2 and TRBJ2-3; D possibly matches TRBD1 or TRBD2 (6 bases each). Trimming took 1 base from V and 7 from J, leaving 18 bases between them. The CDR3 runs to 16 residues. Per the germline V gene, CDR1 is SGHTA and CDR2 is FQGNSA. The CDR3 loop reads CASSLGGGPSVNTQYF. In DNA, the CDR3 is TGTGCCAGCAGCTTAGGAGGGGGGCCTTCAGTGAATACGCAGTATTTT.

The sample holds many counts of this clonotype. The rearrangement uses TRBV2 and TRBJ1-6, with D unclear. There are 16 residues in the CDR3. Between the trimmed V and J ends, which lost 7 bases and 5 bases, there was a span of 18 bases. Germline V gives CDR1 SNHLY, CDR2 FYNNEI. The CDR3: CASTVGAYENNSPLHF. The CDR3 DNA follows: TGTGCCAGCACGGTCGGCGCTTACGAAAATAATTCACCCCTCCACTTT.

This clonotype was observed many times. The chain couples TRBV28 to TRBJ1-2; D uncertain. Germline assignment: CDR1 MDHEN and CDR2 SYDVKM. The CDR3 is 12 amino acids. The ends were cut back, 8 bases at V and 2 bases at J, with 9 bases in the middle. The DNA for the CDR3 is TGTGCCAGCGGACGAAGGAACTATGGCTACACCTTC. Its translation: CASGRRNYGYTF.

This clonotype was observed at least ten times. The J gene is TRBJ2-4, the V gene TRBV11-2; 12 bases are shared with TRBD2. The V segment lost 5 bases and the J segment 2 bases; nucleotides outside the gene matches: 4. The length of the CDR3 is 16 residues. The germline CDR1 and CDR2 sequences are SGHAT and FQNNGV. The DNA for the CDR3 is TGTGCCAGCAGCCATACTAGCGGGGGGTCCAAAAACATTCAGTACTTC. Its translation is CASSHTSGGSKNIQYF.

The chain carries TRBV5-1 and TRBJ1-2; D is possibly TRBD1 (6 bases). CDR1 and CDR2 from the germline V gene are SGHRS and YFSETQ. Trimming shortened V by 0 bases and J by 3 bases, and 12 bases separated the two germline ends. The CDR3 sequence is 15 residues long. CDR3 sequence reads: CASSLESGDDYGYTF. As DNA, the CDR3 is TGCGCCAGCAGCTTGGAGTCAGGGGACGACTATGGCTACACCTTC. The full variable domain, completed using reference TRBV5-1 and TRBJ1-2, is KAGVTQTPRYLIKTRGQQVTLSCSPISGHRSVSWYQQTPGQGLQFLFEYFSETQRNKGNFPGRFSGRQFSNSRSEMNVSTLELGDSALYLCASSLESGDDYGYTFGSGTRLTVV.

V is TRBV11-2 and J is TRBJ2-1, with 7 bases lining up with TRBD2. The CDR3 totals 15 residues. V gave up 5 bases and J gave up 4 bases; unmatched junction bases: 8. CDR1 and CDR2 (germline): SGHAT, FQNNGV. The DNA for the CDR3 is TGTGCCAGCAGCCGAAGACTAGCCGAATACAATGAGCAGTTCTTC. The encoded protein is CASSRRLAEYNEQFF.

This clonotype has at least ten counts. The chain combines TRBV5-6 with TRBJ2-5; a possible D gene is TRBD2 (8 bases). Trimming left V 5 bases short and J 5 bases short, with 16 bases between. Germline CDR1 and CDR2: SGHDT and YYEEEE. This CDR3 has 14 amino acids. For the CDR3, the DNA is TGTGCCAGCAGTTTACAGGGGACTAGGGAGACCCAGTACTTC. Protein product: CASSLQGTRETQYF.

CDR3 region: CSATKQGTDLLYGYTF. CDR3 nucleotides: TGCAGTGCTACCAAGCAAGGGACGGATCTTCTCTATGGCTACACCTTC. J is TRBJ1-2 and V is TRBV20-1; maybe TRBD1 (5 bases). Trimming took 4 bases from V and 4 from J, leaving 22 bases between them. Per germline, CDR1 DFQATT and CDR2 SNEGSKA (reference sequence). The CDR3 totals 16 residues.

This clonotype was found many times. The V call is TRBV2, the J call TRBJ1-4; D is perhaps TRBD1 (5 bases). CDR3 length: 15 amino acids. Germline V gene sequence: CDR1 SNHLY, CDR2 FYNNEI. Trimming stripped 6 bases from V and 3 bases from J, with 14 bases between. CDR3: CASRGVAQSNEKLFF. Written as DNA, the CDR3 is TGTGCCAGCAGGGGGGTCGCGCAGTCTAATGAAAAACTGTTTTTT. The full variable domain, rest sourced from reference TRBV2 and TRBJ1-4, is EPEVTQTPSHQVTQMGQEVILRCVPISNHLYFYWYRQILGQKVEFLVSFYNNEISEKSEIFDDQFSVERPDGSNFTLKIRSTKLEDSAMYFCASRGVAQSNEKLFFGSGTQLSVL.

The rearrangement joins TRBV4-1 to TRBJ1-5; D ambiguous. The ends were cut back, 4 bases at V and 1 base at J, with 11 bases in the middle. Germline CDR1 MGHRA, CDR2 YSYEKL. The CDR3 loop spans 15 amino acids. In DNA form, the CDR3 reads TGCGCCAGCAGCCCAAGACACTTGAGCAATCAGCCCCAGCATTTT. Protein sequence: CASSPRHLSNQPQHF.

This clonotype occurred a few times. The CDR3 loop is CASSPTGRDRGVETQYF. In nucleotides, the CDR3 is TGTGCCAGCAGCCCCACCGGCCGGGACAGGGGTGTAGAGACCCAGTACTTC. J is TRBJ2-5 and V is TRBV7-6; the match to TRBD1 covers 10 bases. Trimming at V came to 5 bases and at J to 4 bases, leaving 13 bases not matched to a gene. Germline CDR1 reads SGHVS; CDR2 reads FNYEAQ. CDR3 size: 17 residues.

This clonotype was picked up many times. CDR3 nucleotide sequence: TGTGCCACACTTCCCTCTATTGAACGGACCTATGGCTACACCTTC. Translating it yields CATLPSIERTYGYTF. The V call is TRBV19, the J call TRBJ1-2; D ambiguous. CDR1 and CDR2 (germline): LNHDA, SQIVND (reference sequence). The CDR3 is made up of 15 amino acids. V gave up 10 bases and J gave up 4 bases, with 22 bases separating them.

This clonotype has at least ten counts. The CDR3 sequence is CASSLGAGGGAYEQFF. The CDR3 region has the DNA TGCGCCAGCAGCTTGGGGGCTGGCGGGGGGGCCTATGAGCAGTTCTTC. The V gene is TRBV5-1, the J gene TRBJ2-1; 9 nucleotides align to TRBD2. V lost 0 bases to trimming and J lost 8 bases; unmatched junction nucleotides: 9. This CDR3 is 16 amino acids long. Germline values: CDR1 SGHRS, CDR2 YFSETQ.

This chain uses TRBV4-2 with TRBJ2-6, with 11 bases matching TRBD1. The CDR3 is made up of 19 amino acids. Unmatched junction bases numbered 11, after V lost 6 bases and J lost 1 base. Germline V gene lookup returns CDR1 LGHNA and CDR2 YNFKEQ. The CDR3 region is CASSKIVGQGASGANVLTF. The CDR3 bases are TGTGCCAGCAGTAAAATTGTAGGACAGGGGGCTTCTGGGGCCAACGTCCTGACTTTC.

In this sample, this clonotype turned up a few times. The rearrangement joins TRBV27 to TRBJ2-7; tentatively, D is TRBD2 (5 bases). Germline assignment: CDR1 MNHEY and CDR2 SMNVEV (reference sequence). This CDR3 comprises 13 residues. With 2 bases removed from V and 3 bases from J, the gap between germline ends came to 8 bases. The CDR3 DNA reads TGTGCCAGCAGTTTACGAGGGCGCTACGAGCAGTACTTC. The encoded protein is CASSLRGRYEQYF.

This clonotype was picked up many times. This chain links TRBV6-5 with TRBJ2-1, with 7 bases lining up with TRBD1. Germline trimming cut 6 bases from V and 4 bases from J; bases unmatched to any gene: 9. Germline V gene sequence: CDR1 MNHEY, CDR2 SVGAGI. CDR3 length equals 15 residues. CDR3 loop: CASSPGQEGYNEQFF. In DNA form, the CDR3 reads TGTGCCAGCAGCCCCGGACAGGAAGGATACAATGAGCAGTTCTTC.

This clonotype was detected a few times. The chain is built from TRBV3-1 and TRBJ1-1; the match to TRBD1 covers 8 bases. This CDR3 is built from 16 residues. Trimming removed 2 bases from V and 1 base from J; junction bases left unmatched: 6. Germline V gene sequence: CDR1 LGHDT, CDR2 YNNKEL (reference sequence). CDR3 DNA sequence: TGTGCCAGCAGCCAAAGCTTCCAGGGGGCGAACACTGAAGCTTTCTTT. It codes for CASSQSFQGANTEAFF.

There are a few counts of this clonotype. V usage is TRBV10-2 and J usage is TRBJ1-5, with D hard to call. This CDR3 comprises 15 residues. V was shortened by 4 bases and J by 4 bases, with 14 bases between the two germline ends. Germline V gene lookup returns CDR1 WSHSY and CDR2 SAAADI. The CDR3 sequence is CASSAPFDLNQPQHF. The DNA for the CDR3 is TGCGCCAGCAGTGCCCCTTTTGATCTAAATCAGCCCCAGCATTTT.

The chain recombines TRBV7-9 with TRBJ1-5; perhaps TRBD1 as D (5 bases). There are 14 residues in the CDR3. Between the trimmed V and J ends, which lost 4 bases and 4 bases, there was a span of 11 bases. Germline V gene lookup returns CDR1 SEHNR and CDR2 FQNEAQ (reference sequence). The CDR3 here is CASSSGGGNQPQHF. The CDR3 nucleotides are TGTGCCAGCAGCTCCGGGGGGGGAAATCAGCCCCAGCATTTT.

There are many counts of this clonotype. The V gene is TRBV14, the J gene TRBJ1-3; 8 bases are shared with TRBD1. The V segment lost 6 bases and the J segment 0 bases; nucleotides outside the gene matches: 7. The germline gives CDR1 SGHDN, CDR2 FVKESK. This CDR3 is 16 amino acids long. The CDR3 is CASSRQGTRSGNTIYF. The CDR3 DNA reads TGTGCCAGCAGTCGACAGGGGACCCGCTCTGGAAACACCATATATTTT. Based on the CDR3 plus reference TRBV14 and TRBJ1-3, the full variable domain is EAGVTQFPSHSVIEKGQTVTLRCDPISGHDNLYWYRRVMGKEIKFLLHFVKESKQDESGMPNNRFLAERTGGTYSTLKVQPAELEDSGVYFCASSRQGTRSGNTIYFGEGSWLTVV.

There are a few counts of this clonotype. This sequence joins TRBV14 and TRBJ1-1; D is unresolved. V was cut by 5 bases and J by 3 bases, with 13 bases left in between. The length of the CDR3 is 14 residues. Per germline, CDR1 SGHDN and CDR2 FVKESK. CDR3 amino acids: CASSKTYGHTEAFF. The CDR3 bases are TGTGCCAGCAGCAAAACCTACGGGCACACTGAAGCTTTCTTT.